The source of this T cell receptor beta chain is a study of CD4 T cells in relation to SARS-CoV-2 and coronaviruses. Before the COVID-19 pandemic, during about 2011-2019, CD4+ T cells were taken from unexposed donors. The cells were cultured for 10 days before CD4+ T cells were isolated. The table lists this clone with a few counts. Its antigen is unidentified. CDR3 length: 15 amino acids. Trimming stripped 0 bases from V and 1 base from J, with 9 bases between. Germline V gene sequence: CDR1 WSHSY, CDR2 SAAADI. Here immunoSEQ multiplex PCR was the method, and the copy in TCRdb shows in-frame clones only, minus some. This table holds about 20,000 clones, 60% to 85% found once.

Material for sequencing was CD4+ T cells from PBMCs, cultured in vitro. V gene TRBV10-2 combines with J gene TRBJ1-1; D ambiguous. This clonotype was sampled from a human donor in good health. CDR3 region: CASSESVSQNTEAFF. The CDR3 DNA sequence: TGCGCCAGCAGTGAGTCTGTCTCACAGAACACTGAAGCTTTCTTT.